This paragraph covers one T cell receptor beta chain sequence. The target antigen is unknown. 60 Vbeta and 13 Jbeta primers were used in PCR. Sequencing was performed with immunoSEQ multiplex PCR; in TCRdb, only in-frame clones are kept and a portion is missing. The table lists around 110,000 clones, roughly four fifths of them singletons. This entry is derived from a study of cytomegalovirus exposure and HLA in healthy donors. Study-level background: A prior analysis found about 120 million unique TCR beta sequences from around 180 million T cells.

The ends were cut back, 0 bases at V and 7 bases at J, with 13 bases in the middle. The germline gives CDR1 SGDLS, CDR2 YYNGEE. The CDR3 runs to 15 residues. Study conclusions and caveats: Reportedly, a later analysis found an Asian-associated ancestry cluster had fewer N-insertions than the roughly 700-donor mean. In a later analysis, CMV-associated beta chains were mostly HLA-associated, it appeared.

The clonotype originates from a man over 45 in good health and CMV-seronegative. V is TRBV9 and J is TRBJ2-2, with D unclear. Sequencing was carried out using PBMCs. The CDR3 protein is CASSVVDTLGGELFF. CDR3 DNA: TGTGCCAGCAGCGTAGTTGACACCCTTGGCGGGGAGCTGTTTTTT.